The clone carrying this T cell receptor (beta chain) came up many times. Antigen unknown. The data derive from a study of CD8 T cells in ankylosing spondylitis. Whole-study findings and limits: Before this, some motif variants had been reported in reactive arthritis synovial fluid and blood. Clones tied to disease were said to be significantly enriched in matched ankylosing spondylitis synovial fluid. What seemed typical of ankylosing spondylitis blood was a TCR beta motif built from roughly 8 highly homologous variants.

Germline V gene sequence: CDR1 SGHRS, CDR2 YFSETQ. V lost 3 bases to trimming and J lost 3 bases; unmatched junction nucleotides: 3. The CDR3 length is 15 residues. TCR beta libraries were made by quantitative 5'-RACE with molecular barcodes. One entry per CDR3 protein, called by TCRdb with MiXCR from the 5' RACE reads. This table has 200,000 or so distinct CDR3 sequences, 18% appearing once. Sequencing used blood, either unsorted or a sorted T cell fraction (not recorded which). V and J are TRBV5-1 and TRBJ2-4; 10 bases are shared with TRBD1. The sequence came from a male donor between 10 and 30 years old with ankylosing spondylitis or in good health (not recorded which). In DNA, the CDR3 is TGCGCCAGCAGCTCGGACAGGGGGGACAAAAACATTCAGTACTTC. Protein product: CASSSDRGDKNIQYF.